These 18 T cell receptor beta chains were all obtained from the same sample, sequenced in a study of cytomegalovirus exposure and HLA in healthy donors. The PCR contained 60 Vbeta and 13 Jbeta primers. Clones were read by immunoSEQ multiplex PCR, and TCRdb kept only the in-frame ones, dropping some. This specimen shows about 77,000 clones; the ten leading clones hold around 13%. Sequenced: PBMCs. These receptors were taken from a man aged 45-60 years in good health and CMV-seropositive.

The chain combines TRBV7-8 with TRBJ1-5; D ambiguous. This CDR3 comprises 16 residues. V was clipped by 5 bases and J by 5 bases, with 19 bases between them. Germline loops: CDR1 SGHVS, CDR2 FQNEAQ. The DNA for the CDR3 is TGTGCCAGCAGCCCCCGAGGGCTAACCGGGGATCAGCCCCAGCATTTT. It translates to CASSPRGLTGDQPQHF.

The rearrangement joins TRBV30 to TRBJ1-4; perhaps TRBD1 as D (6 bases). The V gene's germline CDR1 is GTSNPN and CDR2 SVGIG (reference sequence). The CDR3 loop spans 14 amino acids. Trimming took 2 bases from V and 6 from J, leaving 13 bases between them. The CDR3 sequence: CAWSTDSFHEKLFF. In DNA, the CDR3 is TGTGCCTGGAGTACGGACAGTTTTCATGAAAAACTGTTTTTT.

CDR3 amino acids: CASRSSPGQGGTEAFF. DNA of the CDR3: TGCGCCAGCAGGTCGTCTCCGGGACAGGGTGGTACTGAAGCTTTCTTT. The V and J genes are TRBV5-1 and TRBJ1-1, with 9 bases that match TRBD1. The V and J ends lost 5 bases and 5 bases, in that order; junction bases with no gene match: 13. The length of the CDR3 is 16 residues. The germline gives CDR1 SGHRS, CDR2 YFSETQ.

The chain employs TRBV28 and TRBJ1-5; 7 nucleotides line up with TRBD1. This CDR3 region has 15 residues. The germline gives CDR1 MDHEN, CDR2 SYDVKM. V was clipped by 7 bases and J by 5 bases; unmatched bases: 11. The DNA for the CDR3 is TGTGCCAGCATCGGCGGACAGGACCCCGATCAGCCCCAGCATTTT. It is translated as CASIGGQDPDQPQHF.

This rearrangement joins TRBV19 to TRBJ2-7, with 7 bases matching TRBD1. Germline V gene sequence: CDR1 LNHDA, CDR2 SQIVND (reference sequence). The V and J ends lost 6 bases and 0 bases, in that order; junction bases with no gene match: 8. The CDR3 covers 15 residues. The DNA for the CDR3 is TGTGCCAGTAGCCCAACAGGGGACCGCTCCTACGAGCAGTACTTC. Its translation is CASSPTGDRSYEQYF.

The rearrangement uses TRBV15 and TRBJ2-5, with a tentative D call TRBD2 (6 bases). This CDR3 region has 16 residues. Per germline, CDR1 LNHNV and CDR2 YYDKDF (reference sequence). Trimming took off 1 base at V and 10 bases at J, with 22 bases between the two ends. The DNA of the CDR3 is TGTGCCACCAGCAGAGTGGTGTCTTTACCCCCGGGGGACCAGTACTTC. The encoded protein is CATSRVVSLPPGDQYF.

Notes on this clone: An end of the junction differs from the germline gene, which may be a read error. The chain has TRBV25-1 and TRBJ2-5, with TRBD1 identical over 8 bases. Germline values: CDR1 MGHDK, CDR2 SYGVNS. This CDR3 has 10 amino acids. In DNA, the CDR3 is TGTGCCACCTTACGACAGGGGAGGAACTTC. It codes for CATLRQGRNF. The full variable domain, with the rest looked up from reference TRBV25-1 and TRBJ2-5, is EADIYQTPRYLVIGTGKKITLECSQTMGHDKMYWYQQDPGMELHLIHYSYGVNSTEKGDLSSESTVSRIRTEHFPLTLESARPSHTSQYLCATLRQGRNFGPGTRLLVL.

The chain carries TRBV13 and TRBJ2-7, with 10 bases fitting TRBD2. CDR3 length: 14 amino acids. The germline gives CDR1 PRHDT, CDR2 FYEKMQ (reference sequence). V was pared by 5 bases and J by 3 bases, with 4 bases of the junction left unmatched. The CDR3 region has the DNA TGTGCCAGCAGCAGTACTAGCGGGAACTACGAGCAGTACTTC. Translating it yields CASSSTSGNYEQYF.

The V call is TRBV7-2, the J call TRBJ1-2, with D possibly being TRBD1 (6 bases). Germline-derived CDR1 and CDR2 are SGHTA and FQGNSA. V was trimmed by 4 bases and J by 8 bases, leaving 11 bases between them. CDR3 length: 12 residues. In nucleotides, the CDR3 is TGTGCCAGCAGCTCACAGGGATACGGCTACACCTTC. This translates into CASSSQGYGYTF.

This chain connects TRBV21-1 to TRBJ2-1; the D segment call TRBD1 is taken from the table without a DNA check. TRBV21-1 is flagged as a pseudogene. The CDR3 is made up of 19 amino acids. The CDR3 DNA sequence: TGTGCCAGCAGCTGCCGGGACAGGCCTGAGGATCCTCCCTACAATGAGCAGTTCTTC. Its translation is CASSCRDRPEDPPYNEQFF.

This rearrangement joins TRBV18 to TRBJ2-3, with TRBD2 as a possible D gene (6 bases). Germline CDR1 is KGHSH and CDR2 is LQKENI. The length of the CDR3 is 16 residues. V lost 3 bases and J lost 2, with 15 bases in between. For the CDR3, the DNA is TGTGCCAGCTCACCTCTTGCAGGACTAACCACAGATACGCAGTATTTT. It codes for CASSPLAGLTTDTQYF.

This CDR3 reads CSVSGTSWEQYF. CDR3 bases: TGCAGCGTTTCGGGGACTAGCTGGGAGCAGTACTTC. The chain carries TRBV29-1 and TRBJ2-7; 9 bases match TRBD2. The CDR3 length is 12 residues. V lost 5 bases to trimming and J lost 7 bases; unmatched junction nucleotides: 6. Germline-derived CDR1 and CDR2 are SQVTM and ANQGSEA.

The chain recombines TRBV18 with TRBJ1-4; D is ambiguous. Germline values: CDR1 KGHSH, CDR2 LQKENI. CDR3 size: 14 residues. V was shortened by 3 bases and J by 5 bases, with 10 bases between the two germline ends. CDR3 sequence reads: CASSPSGGNEKLFF. In DNA, the CDR3 is TGTGCCAGCTCACCCTCCGGCGGGAATGAAAAACTGTTTTTT. The full variable domain, with the rest looked up from reference TRBV18 and TRBJ1-4, is NAGVMQNPRHLVRRRGQEARLRCSPMKGHSHVYWYRQLPEEGLKFMVYLQKENIIDESGMPKERFSAEFPKEGPSILRIQQVVRGDSAAYFCASSPSGGNEKLFFGSGTQLSVL.

The rearrangement joins TRBV5-1 to TRBJ1-1; 9 positions agree with TRBD1. The CDR3 covers 15 residues. Trimming cost V 3 bases and J 5 bases; bases outside gene matches: 8. Germline V CDR1 and CDR2: SGHRS, YFSETQ. CDR3 coding DNA: TGCGCCAGCAGCTCCCCCGGGACAGGGTTAACTGAAGCTTTCTTT. It translates to CASSSPGTGLTEAFF.

The chain combines TRBV18 with TRBJ2-1, with 9 bases identical to TRBD2. The CDR3 spans 15 residues. Germline-derived CDR1 and CDR2 are KGHSH and LQKENI. V lost 2 bases to trimming and J lost 4 bases; unmatched junction nucleotides: 3. For the CDR3, the DNA is TGTGCCAGCTCACCAGAACTAGCGGGTTACAATGAGCAGTTCTTC. Its protein is CASSPELAGYNEQFF.

The chain combines TRBV19 with TRBJ1-5, with D possibly matching TRBD1 (6 bases). Trimming cost V 3 bases and J 5 bases, with 11 bases left between them. Germline CDR1 reads LNHDA; CDR2 reads SQIVND (reference sequence). This CDR3 has 14 amino acids. The CDR3 is CASSIRGRDQPQHF. The CDR3 DNA reads as TGTGCCAGTAGTATCAGGGGAAGAGATCAGCCCCAGCATTTT.

The chain joins TRBV5-1 to TRBJ2-7; TRBD1 is a possible D gene (6 bases). There are 14 residues in the CDR3. Deletions cut 0 bases from V and 9 bases from J, with 16 bases between. Germline V gene data show CDR1 as SGHRS and CDR2 as YFSETQ. In DNA, the CDR3 is TGCGCCAGCAGCTTGGACAGGACAGAAGACGGGCAGTACTTC. It codes for CASSLDRTEDGQYF.

The chain has TRBV6-1 and TRBJ1-1; D not certain. The CDR3 is 15 amino acids. Trimming cost V 5 bases and J 1 base, with 14 bases left between them. Germline V lookup: CDR1 MNHNS, CDR2 SASEGT. CDR3 sequence: CASSPSIVKNTEAFF. The CDR3 DNA is TGTGCCAGCAGTCCCTCCATAGTTAAGAACACTGAAGCTTTCTTT.